By its share, the clone carrying this TCR beta chain is medium-sized. J was trimmed by 4 bases and V by 5 bases; bases with no gene match: 4. Per germline, CDR1 SGHAT and CDR2 FQNNGV. The CDR3 is made up of 15 amino acids. The record originates from a study of prognosis after radiotherapy for stage I lung cancer. Study-level information: Those with stage I non-small cell lung cancer who took part were enrolled between 2018 and January 2019.

The genomic DNA TCR beta CDR3 region underwent two rounds of multiplex PCR. The first round of PCR was done with primers that matched each TRBV and TRBJ gene. TCRdb re-called the multiplex PCR reads with MiXCR, one entry per CDR3 protein. The sample carries 25,000 to 30,000 distinct CDR3 sequences, less than 35% recorded once. This chain joins TRBV11-2 and TRBJ2-3; 12 positions agree with TRBD2. The TCR was taken from a donor aged 50 or older with non-small cell lung cancer. Source: PBMCs, taken before or after stereotactic body radiation therapy (not recorded which). The CDR3 here is CASSILAGGPDTQYF. The CDR3 region has the DNA TGTGCCAGCAGCATACTAGCGGGGGGCCCAGATACGCAGTATTTT.